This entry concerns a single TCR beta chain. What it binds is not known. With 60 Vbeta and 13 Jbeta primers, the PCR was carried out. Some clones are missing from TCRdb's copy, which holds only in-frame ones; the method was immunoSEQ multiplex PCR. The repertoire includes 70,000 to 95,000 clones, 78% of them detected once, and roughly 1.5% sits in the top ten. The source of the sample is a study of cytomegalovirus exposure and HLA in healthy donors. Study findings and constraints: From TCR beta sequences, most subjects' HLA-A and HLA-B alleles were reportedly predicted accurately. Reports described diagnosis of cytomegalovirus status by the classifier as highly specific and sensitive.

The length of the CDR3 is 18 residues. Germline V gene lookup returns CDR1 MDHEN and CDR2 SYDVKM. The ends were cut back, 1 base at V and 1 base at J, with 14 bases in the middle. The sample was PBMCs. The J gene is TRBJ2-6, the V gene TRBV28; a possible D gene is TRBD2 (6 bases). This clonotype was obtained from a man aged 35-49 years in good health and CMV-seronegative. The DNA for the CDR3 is TGTGCCAGCAGTTTATCGGTCAGGGAGGTGTCTGGGGCCAACGTCCTGACTTTC. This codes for CASSLSVREVSGANVLTF.